These T cell receptor beta chains were read from a single sample in a study of T cell responses to AZD1222 COVID-19 vaccine. TCRdb's table, derived via immunoSEQ multiplex PCR, lists solely in-frame clones and lacks some. This sample yields about 180,000 clones, of which 90% to 95% are seen a single time; approximately 0.98% belongs to the top ten. The source was peripheral blood, collected 28 days after the second dose of the MenACWY control vaccine. The receptors stem from an adult who received the MenACWY meningococcal vaccine as a control. Both conserved end residues are trimmed from each CDR3.

TRBV5-1	TRBJ1-4	ASSLQGTNEKLF
TRBV6-6	TRBJ2-2	ASSPKSPSGAGVLFGELF
TRBV7-9	TRBJ1-5	ASSVTASNQPQH
TRBV19	TRBJ1-5	ASSIGRTGNQPQH
TRBV3-1/TRBV3-2	TRBJ1-2	ASMLSEDSDNYGYT
TRBV11-3	TRBJ2-1	ASSLRSSGGLDNEQF
TRBV27	TRBJ2-7	ASSHGQTYEQY
TRBV19	TRBJ2-1	ASSITGHYNEQF
TRBV30	TRBJ1-2	AWTGQGMDGYT
TRBV30	TRBJ1-4	ACRDGGYEKLF
TRBV7-9	TRBJ2-1	ASSPSRVVYNEQF
TRBV18	TRBJ1-2	ASSPLHSSGQPNYGYT
TRBV15	TRBJ1-4	ATTRDRDLRWEKLF
TRBV5-1	TRBJ2-7	ASSLLTGTYEQY
TRBV7-6	TRBJ1-6	ASSPGRENSPLH
TRBV7-9	TRBJ1-4	ASSKQDSTNEKLF
TRBV7-2	TRBJ1-2	ASSPDRFGYT
TRBV5-6	TRBJ2-7	ASSLGGEQY
TRBV12-5	TRBJ2-5	ASEEGSVGTQY
TRBV2	TRBJ2-1	ASKSRDRAYNEQF
TRBV7-2	TRBJ1-6	ASSSGPYNSPLH
TRBV19	TRBJ1-5	ASRVGAGQPQH
TRBV10-1	TRBJ1-2	ASSERANYGYT
TRBV2	TRBJ1-5	ASSEQGFSNQPQH
TRBV28	TRBJ1-5	ASSLVAGPGNQPQH
TRBV6-5	TRBJ1-1	ASSPLGGHTEAF
TRBV5-6	TRBJ2-7	ASSPRGTLYEQY
TRBV5-1	TRBJ1-4	ASRPQTGNNEKLF
TRBV6-5	TRBJ2-3	AIPTAGGGDTQY
TRBV5-1	TRBJ1-4	ASSLDPLGGSSEKLF
TRBV5-6	TRBJ2-7	ASSLLNGAEQY
TRBV7-2	TRBJ2-2	ASRDRDTGELF
TRBV5-1	TRBJ1-4	ASSLWGANEKLF
TRBV5-1	TRBJ2-2	ASSLVQTTGELF
TRBV7-9	TRBJ2-4	ASSSDSVLAKNIQY
TRBV19	TRBJ1-1	ASRSGGQEEAF
TRBV9	TRBJ1-3	ASSVEAGRNTIY
TRBV27	TRBJ2-7	ASSSPLGGNSYEQY
TRBV6-1	TRBJ2-1	ASSEDEGLAGGYYNEQF
TRBV27	TRBJ2-7	ASSFLLGQGVPEQY
TRBV5-6	TRBJ2-7	ASSLAPGQGLGYEQY
TRBV7-9	TRBJ2-7	ASSATGTFEQY
TRBV7-6	TRBJ2-3	ASSLGSSGGSDTQY
TRBV23-1	TRBJ1-2	ASGQGCVGRYGYT
TRBV6-5	TRBJ1-2	ASRETAGDNGYT
TRBV5-1	TRBJ1-4	ASSYSGGNEKLF
TRBV7-9	TRBJ1-2	ASSLGGSDGYT
TRBV11-1	TRBJ1-5	ASSSTNNQPQH
TRBV7-8	TRBJ1-1	ASSLTGATLMNTEAF
TRBV28	TRBJ2-1	ASRLWTDYNEQF
TRBV7-9	TRBJ1-4	ASSAGQGLLKLF
TRBV10-1	TRBJ1-6	ASSRDSGNSPLH
TRBV6-5	TRBJ1-1	ASSYSGQDTEAF
TRBV10-3	TRBJ2-3	AISVAGGPTDTQY